This entry lists 3 T cell receptor beta chains sequenced from one sample in a study of cytomegalovirus exposure and HLA in healthy donors. The PCR contained 60 Vbeta and 13 Jbeta primers. Sequencing used immunoSEQ multiplex PCR; TCRdb keeps in-frame clones, though not all of them. The sample consists of under 90,000 clones, over 60% of them appearing once. The specimen sequenced was PBMCs. These receptors originate from a man aged 40-49 years in good health and CMV-seropositive.

A few counts support this clone. The chain carries TRBV30 and TRBJ2-2; the match to TRBD1 covers 8 bases. CDR3 length: 16 amino acids. Germline V gives CDR1 GTSNPN, CDR2 SVGIG (reference sequence). Trimming cost V 3 bases and J 3 bases; bases outside gene matches: 9. The CDR3 DNA reads as TGTGCCTGGAGGGTAAGGGGACAGGTCCACACCGGGGAGCTGTTTTTT. Translating gives CAWRVRGQVHTGELFF.

The chain is built from TRBV6-1 and TRBJ2-7, with unresolved D. This CDR3 region has 13 residues. CDR1 and CDR2 (germline): MNHNS, SASEGT. V lost 8 bases, J lost 3 bases, and 14 bases lay in between. CDR3 loop: CASREEVIYEQYF. The CDR3 DNA follows: TGTGCCAGCCGAGAGGAAGTGATCTACGAGCAGTACTTC.

The chain has TRBV16 and TRBJ1-1; D possibly corresponds to TRBD1 (5 bases). CDR1 KGHSY and CDR2 FQNENV come from the germline V gene. The CDR3 sequence is 12 residues long. Between the trimmed V and J ends, which lost 2 bases and 6 bases, there was a span of 7 bases. The CDR3: CASSQETAEAFF. The DNA of the CDR3 is TGTGCCAGCAGCCAAGAGACAGCTGAAGCTTTCTTT. The complete variable domain, with remaining parts taken from reference TRBV16 and TRBJ1-1, reads GEEVAQTPKHLVRGEGQKAKLYCAPIKGHSYVFWYQQVLKNEFKFLISFQNENVFDETGMPKERFSAKCLPNSPCSLEIQATKLEDSAVYFCASSQETAEAFFGQGTRLTVV.